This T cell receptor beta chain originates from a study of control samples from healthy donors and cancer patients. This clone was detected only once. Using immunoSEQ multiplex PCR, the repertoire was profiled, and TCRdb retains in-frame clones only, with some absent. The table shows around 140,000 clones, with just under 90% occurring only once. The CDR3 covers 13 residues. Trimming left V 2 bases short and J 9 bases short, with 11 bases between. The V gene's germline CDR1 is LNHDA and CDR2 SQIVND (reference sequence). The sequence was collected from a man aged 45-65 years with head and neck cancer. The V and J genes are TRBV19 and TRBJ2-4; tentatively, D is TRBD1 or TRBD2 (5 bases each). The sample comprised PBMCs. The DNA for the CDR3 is TGTGCCAGTAGTATAACGGGGACGCGCATTCAGTACTTC. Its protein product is CASSITGTRIQYF. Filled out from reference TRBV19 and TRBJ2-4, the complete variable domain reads DGGITQSPKYLFRKEGQNVTLSCEQNLNHDAMYWYRQDPGQGLRLIYYSQIVNDFQKGDIAEGYSVSREKKESFPLTVTSAQKNPTAFYLCASSITGTRIQYFGAGTRLSVL.